Shown below are 3 T cell receptor beta chains from a single sample sequenced in a study of Tregs in tolerant kidney transplant recipients. The method was immunoSEQ multiplex PCR; TCRdb's version includes in-frame clones alone and lacks a portion of them. The sample records some 55,000 clones, around 88% being singletons. Sequenced input: CD4+ T cells from blood. Every receptor here comes from a human donor in good health.

The chain employs TRBV7-8 and TRBJ2-3; D unresolved. CDR3 length: 18 amino acids. The germline V gene has CDR1 SGHVS and CDR2 FQNEAQ. With 10 bases removed from V and 0 bases from J, the gap between germline ends came to 26 bases. CDR3 nucleotides: TGTGCCACCGCGCTAAGACTCGGCGGTCGATCTAGCACAGATACGCAGTATTTT. Translating gives CATALRLGGRSSTDTQYF.

The gene calls are TRBV28 and TRBJ1-2; possibly TRBD1 for D (5 bases). The CDR3 totals 13 residues. Germline CDR1 reads MDHEN; CDR2 reads SYDVKM. For the CDR3, the DNA is TGTGTGTCGGAGGGACGGTCTGGCTATGGCTACACCTTC. This encodes CVSEGRSGYGYTF.

The chain combines TRBV6-1 with TRBJ1-1, with D possibly being TRBD1 (6 bases). Germline CDR1 reads MNHNS; CDR2 reads SASEGT. Trimming pared 3 bases from V and 7 bases from J, leaving 12 bases between. The CDR3 has 13 amino acids. CDR3 amino acids: CASSERGALEAFF. The CDR3 DNA reads TGTGCCAGCAGTGAGCGGGGGGCCCTTGAAGCTTTCTTT.